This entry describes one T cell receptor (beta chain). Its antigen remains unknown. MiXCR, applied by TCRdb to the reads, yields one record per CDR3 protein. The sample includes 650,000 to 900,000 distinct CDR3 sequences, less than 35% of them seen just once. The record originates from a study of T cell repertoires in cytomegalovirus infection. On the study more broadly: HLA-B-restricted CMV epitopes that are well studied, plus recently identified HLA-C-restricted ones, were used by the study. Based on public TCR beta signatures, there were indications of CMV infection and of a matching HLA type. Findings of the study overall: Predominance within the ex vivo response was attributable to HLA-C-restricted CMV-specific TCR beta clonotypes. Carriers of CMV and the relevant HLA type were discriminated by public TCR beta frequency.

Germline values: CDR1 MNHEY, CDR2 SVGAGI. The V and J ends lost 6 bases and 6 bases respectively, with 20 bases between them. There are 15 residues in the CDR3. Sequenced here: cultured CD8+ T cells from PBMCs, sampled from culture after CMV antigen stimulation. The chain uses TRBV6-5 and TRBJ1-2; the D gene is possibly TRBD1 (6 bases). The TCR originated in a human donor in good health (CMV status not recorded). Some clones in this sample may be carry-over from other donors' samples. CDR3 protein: CASSLYRDPRDGYTF. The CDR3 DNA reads TGTGCCAGCAGCCTTTACAGGGACCCCCGGGATGGCTACACCTTC.